The 3 T cell receptor beta chains in this list originate from one sample, sequenced in a study of human CD4 T cells and Enterobacteriaceae. Sorting took every CD4+ cell except CD45RA+CCR7+CD95- naive cells, reaching over 98% purity. Using immunoSEQ multiplex PCR, the repertoire was profiled, and TCRdb retains in-frame clones only, with some absent. The sample has about 26,000 clones, around 80% seen once. Source material: memory CD4+ T cells from blood. The receptors were sampled from a human donor in good health.

The J gene is TRBJ2-1, the V gene TRBV6-1; 8 nucleotides match TRBD1. With V trimmed by 3 bases and J by 6 bases, 4 bases remained unmatched. Germline-derived CDR1 and CDR2 are MNHNS and SASEGT. CDR3 length: 14 residues. The CDR3 DNA reads TGTGCCAGCAGTGATCGCAGGGGGCTCAATGAGCAGTTCTTC. This translates into CASSDRRGLNEQFF.

This chain links TRBV5-4 with TRBJ1-2, with 9 bases matching TRBD1. With 4 bases clipped from V and 1 base from J, the junction kept 5 bases outside the gene matches. Germline loops: CDR1 SGHNT, CDR2 YYREEE (reference sequence). CDR3 size: 15 residues. The DNA for the CDR3 is TGTGCCAGCAGCCTAGGGGACAGGGATAACTATGGCTACACCTTC. Translated: CASSLGDRDNYGYTF.

This clone is termed medium-sized (0.01 to 0.1%). J is TRBJ2-7 and V is TRBV7-8; 8 bases are a match to TRBD1. V gave up 1 base and J gave up 0 bases; unmatched junction bases: 8. Germline assignment: CDR1 SGHVS and CDR2 FQNEAQ. This CDR3 comprises 17 residues. The CDR3 protein is CASSLGTGPGSSYEQYF. In DNA, the CDR3 is TGTGCCAGCAGCTTAGGGACAGGGCCGGGAAGCTCCTACGAGCAGTACTTC.